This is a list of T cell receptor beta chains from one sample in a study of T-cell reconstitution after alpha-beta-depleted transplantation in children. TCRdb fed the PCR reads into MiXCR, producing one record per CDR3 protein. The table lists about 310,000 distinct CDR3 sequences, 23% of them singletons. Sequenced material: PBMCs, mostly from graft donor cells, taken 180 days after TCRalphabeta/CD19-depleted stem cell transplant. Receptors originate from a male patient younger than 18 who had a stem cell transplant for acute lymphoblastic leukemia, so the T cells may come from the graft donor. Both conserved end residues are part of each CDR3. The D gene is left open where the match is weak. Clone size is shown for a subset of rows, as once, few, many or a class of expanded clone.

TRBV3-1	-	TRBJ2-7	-	TGTGCCAGCAGCCCTACTAGAAGCCCCTACGAGCAGTACTTC	CASSPTRSPYEQYF
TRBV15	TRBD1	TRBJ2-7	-	TGTGCCACCAGCAGAGATGGAGACAGGGGTAGCTACGAGCAGTACTTC	CATSRDGDRGSYEQYF
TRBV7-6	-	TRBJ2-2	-	TGTGCCAGCAAGGACACCGCGAACACCGGGGAGCTGTTTTTT	CASKDTANTGELFF
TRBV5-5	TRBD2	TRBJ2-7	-	TGTGCCAGCAGCTCCGGGACTAGCGGGAGAATCTACGAGCAGTACTTC	CASSSGTSGRIYEQYF
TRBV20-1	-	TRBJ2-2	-	TGCAGTGCTGGGGGCGGGAGCGGAATAACCGGGGAGCTGTTTTTT	CSAGGGSGITGELFF
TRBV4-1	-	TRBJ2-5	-	TGCGCCAGCAGCCTTCTTAGGGGGATAGAGACCCAGTACTTC	CASSLLRGIETQYF
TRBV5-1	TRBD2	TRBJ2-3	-	TGCGCCAGCAGCTTGGGACTAGCGGCTAGCACAGATACGCAGTATTTT	CASSLGLAASTDTQYF
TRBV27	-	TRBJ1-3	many	TGTGCCAGCAGTTTCAGCTCTGGAAACACCATATATTTT	CASSFSSGNTIYF
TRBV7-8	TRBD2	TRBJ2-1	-	TGTGCCAGCAGCACTCGGACTAGCGGGATCTACAATGAGCAGTTCTTC	CASSTRTSGIYNEQFF
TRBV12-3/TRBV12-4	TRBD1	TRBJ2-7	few	TGTGCCAGCAGCCAGACAGGGTACCGGATGTGGTACTTC	CASSQTGYRMWYF
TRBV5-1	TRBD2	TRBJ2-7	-	TGCGCCAGCAGCTTGGGGGGACACTGGACTAGCGGGAGGGATAACGAGCAGTACTTC	CASSLGGHWTSGRDNEQYF
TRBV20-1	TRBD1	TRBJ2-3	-	TGCAGATCCGGGACAGGGGCAGCAGATACGCAGTATTTT	CRSGTGAADTQYF
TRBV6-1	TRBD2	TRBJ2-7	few	TGTGCCAGCAGCGCAGGGACTAGCGGGACCTACGAGCAGTACTTC	CASSAGTSGTYEQYF
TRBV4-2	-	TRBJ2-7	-	TGTGCCAGCAGCCAACTCGTGCAGGGAAACTACGAGCAGTACTTC	CASSQLVQGNYEQYF